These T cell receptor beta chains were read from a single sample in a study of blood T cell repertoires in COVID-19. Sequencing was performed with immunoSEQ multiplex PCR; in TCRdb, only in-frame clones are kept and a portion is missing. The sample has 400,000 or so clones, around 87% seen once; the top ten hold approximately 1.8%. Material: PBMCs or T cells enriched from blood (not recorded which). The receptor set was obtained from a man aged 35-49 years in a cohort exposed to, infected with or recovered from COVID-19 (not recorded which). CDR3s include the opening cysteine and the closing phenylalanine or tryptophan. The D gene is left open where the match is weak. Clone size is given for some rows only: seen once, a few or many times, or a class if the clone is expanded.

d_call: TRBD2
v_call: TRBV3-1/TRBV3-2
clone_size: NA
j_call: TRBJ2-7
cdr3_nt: TGTGCCAGCAGCCTAAAGGGACTAGAGGGGGACGAGCAGTACTTC
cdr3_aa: CASSLKGLEGDEQYF

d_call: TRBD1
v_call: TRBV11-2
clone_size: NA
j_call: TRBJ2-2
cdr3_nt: TGTGCCAGCAACCCGGGACAGGGTAGCACCGGGGAGCTGTTTTTT
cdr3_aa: CASNPGQGSTGELFF

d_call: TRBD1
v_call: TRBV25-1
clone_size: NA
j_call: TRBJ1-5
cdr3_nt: TGTGCCAGCAGTGCTCCGACAGGGTATGATCAGCCCCAGCATTTT
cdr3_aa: CASSAPTGYDQPQHF

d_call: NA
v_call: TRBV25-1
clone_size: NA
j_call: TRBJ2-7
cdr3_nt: TGTGCCAGCAGTACCGGGCCGAGGGCCTACGAGCAGTACTTC
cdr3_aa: CASSTGPRAYEQYF

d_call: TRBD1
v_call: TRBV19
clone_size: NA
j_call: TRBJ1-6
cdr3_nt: TGTGCCAGTAATACAGACGGACAGGCCTCACCCCTCCACTTT
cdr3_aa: CASNTDGQASPLHF

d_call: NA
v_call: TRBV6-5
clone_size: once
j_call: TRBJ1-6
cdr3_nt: TGTGCCAGCAGTTCCGTACAGGATAATTCACCCCTCCACTTT
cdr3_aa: CASSSVQDNSPLHF

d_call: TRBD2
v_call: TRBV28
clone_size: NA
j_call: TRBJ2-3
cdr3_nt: TGTGCCAGCAGTTCAGGGAGGGAAACAGATACGCAGTATTTT
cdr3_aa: CASSSGRETDTQYF

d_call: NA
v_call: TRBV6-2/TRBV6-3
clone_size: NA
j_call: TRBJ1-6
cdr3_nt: TGTGCCAGCAGACCTTCCGGGACAATCTATTCACCCCTCCACTTT
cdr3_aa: CASRPSGTIYSPLHF

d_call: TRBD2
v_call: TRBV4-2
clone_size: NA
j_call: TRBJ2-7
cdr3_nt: TGTGCCAGCAGCCAAACGGGAGGGAACTCCTACGAGCAGTACTTC
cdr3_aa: CASSQTGGNSYEQYF

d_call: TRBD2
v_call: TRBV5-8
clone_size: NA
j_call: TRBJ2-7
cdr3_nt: TGTGCCAGCAGCTCCCGCGGGGGGGTCCGGGTCTACGAGCAGTACTTC
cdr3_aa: CASSSRGGVRVYEQYF

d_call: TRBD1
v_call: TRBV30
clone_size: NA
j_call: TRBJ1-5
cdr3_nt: TGTGCCTGGAGTCCTATCCCCGGGACAGGGGGCGTGCAGCCCCAGCATTTT
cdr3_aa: CAWSPIPGTGGVQPQHF

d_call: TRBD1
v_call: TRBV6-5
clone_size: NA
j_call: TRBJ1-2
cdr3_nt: TGTGCCAGCAGTTTCGGACAGGGAATAAATGGCTACACCTTC
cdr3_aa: CASSFGQGINGYTF

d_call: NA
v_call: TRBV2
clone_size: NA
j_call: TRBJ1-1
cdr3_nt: TGTGCCAGCAGTGAGAGAATTGAAGCTTTCTTT
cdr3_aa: CASSERIEAFF

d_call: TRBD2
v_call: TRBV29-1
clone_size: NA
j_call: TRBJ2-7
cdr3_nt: TGCAGCGTTGGATCCCTCGGGGGACTAGCGAATGAGCAGTACTTC
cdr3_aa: CSVGSLGGLANEQYF

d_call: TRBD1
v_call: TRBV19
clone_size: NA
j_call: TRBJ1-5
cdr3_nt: TGTGCCAGTAGTATAGTTGCGGACAGGGTCAATCAGCCCCAGCATTTT
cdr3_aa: CASSIVADRVNQPQHF

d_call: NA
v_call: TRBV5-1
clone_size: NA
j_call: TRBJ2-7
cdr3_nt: TGCGCCAGCAGCGGCCCCCGCTTGCAGCGCTACGAGCAGTACTTC
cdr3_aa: CASSGPRLQRYEQYF

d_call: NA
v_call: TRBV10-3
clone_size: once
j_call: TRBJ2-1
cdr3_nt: TGTGCCACCCGACTAGATGGAAATGAGCAGTTCTTC
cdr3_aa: CATRLDGNEQFF

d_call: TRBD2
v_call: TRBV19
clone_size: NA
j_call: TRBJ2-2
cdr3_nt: TGTGCCAGTAGTATAGCTCCCCGGGGGGACACCGGGGAGCTGTTTTTT
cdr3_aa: CASSIAPRGDTGELFF

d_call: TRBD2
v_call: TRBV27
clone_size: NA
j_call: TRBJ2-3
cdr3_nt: TGTGCCAGCAGTTCCCGGGAACTAGCGGGAACCCGTGATACGCAGTATTTT
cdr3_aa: CASSSRELAGTRDTQYF

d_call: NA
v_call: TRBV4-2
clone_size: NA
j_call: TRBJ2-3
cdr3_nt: TGTGCCAGCAGCCAGATAGCGGAGAGCACAGATACGCAGTATTTT
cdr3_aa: CASSQIAESTDTQYF

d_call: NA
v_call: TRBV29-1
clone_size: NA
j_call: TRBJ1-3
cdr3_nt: TGCAGCGCCACCGTAGGGGCATACACCATATATTTT
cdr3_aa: CSATVGAYTIYF

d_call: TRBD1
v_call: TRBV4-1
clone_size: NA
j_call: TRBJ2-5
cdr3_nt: TGCGCCAGCAGCCCCGGGACAGATCTGAGGGAGACCCAGTACTTC
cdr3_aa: CASSPGTDLRETQYF

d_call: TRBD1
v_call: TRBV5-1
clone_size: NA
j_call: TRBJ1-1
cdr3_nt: TGCGCCAGCAGCTCGAGACAGGGGGATACGAACACTGAAGCTTTCTTT
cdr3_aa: CASSSRQGDTNTEAFF

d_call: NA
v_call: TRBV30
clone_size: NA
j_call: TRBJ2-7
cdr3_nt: TGTGCCTGGCGGGGAACCAACTACGAGCAGTACTTC
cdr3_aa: CAWRGTNYEQYF

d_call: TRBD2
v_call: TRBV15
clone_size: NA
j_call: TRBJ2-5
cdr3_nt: TGTGCCACCTCCGGACTAGTTGAGACCCAGTACTTC
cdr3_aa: CATSGLVETQYF